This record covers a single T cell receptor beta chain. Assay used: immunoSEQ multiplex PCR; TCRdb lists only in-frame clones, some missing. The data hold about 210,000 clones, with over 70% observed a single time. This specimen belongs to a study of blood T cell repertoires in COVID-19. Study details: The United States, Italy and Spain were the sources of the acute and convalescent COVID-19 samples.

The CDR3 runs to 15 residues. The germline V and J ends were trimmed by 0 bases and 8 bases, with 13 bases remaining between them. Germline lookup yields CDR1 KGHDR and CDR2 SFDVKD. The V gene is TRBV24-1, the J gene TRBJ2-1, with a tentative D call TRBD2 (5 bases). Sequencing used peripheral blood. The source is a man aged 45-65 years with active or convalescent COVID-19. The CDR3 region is CATSDLPGRSDEQFF. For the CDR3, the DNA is TGTGCCACCAGTGATTTGCCGGGAAGGAGCGATGAGCAGTTCTTC.